There are many counts of the clone carrying this T cell receptor beta chain. What it binds is not known. The CDR3 consists of 13 residues. In germline, CDR1 is DFQATT, CDR2 SNEGSKA (reference sequence). Trimming took 6 bases from V and 4 from J, leaving 10 bases between them. TCRdb re-analysed the RACE reads in MiXCR, keeping a single row per CDR3 protein. Of approximately 100,000 distinct CDR3 sequences detected, less than 10% appear once; the ten largest clones hold 3% to 4%. The record originates from a study of human T cells and chemical hapten exposure. Study background: The sensitizing agent was 2% DPC, placed on approximately 2 cm by approximately 2 cm of upper inner arm skin. The study traced per-sample TCR yield variation mainly to small differences in pooled library volumes. Study-level results: Following DPC sensitization, TCRs present above 1 in 1000 frequency showed no change.

Time point described: patch test 2, 6 weeks after DPC sensitization. Treatment reported: therapeutic diphenylcyclopropenone sensitization with weekly scalp DPC. Staff drew blood before applying each patch test. The origin of this receptor is a woman in her 40s with alopecia areata. Some clones in this sample may be carry-over from other donors' samples. The gene calls are TRBV20-1 and TRBJ1-6; no clear D gene. The starting material was whole blood, obtained in connection with sensitization to the hapten diphenylcyclopropenone (DPC). As DNA, the CDR3 is TGCAGTGCCCCTGACACGTATAATTCACCCCTCCACTTT. Translated, it gives CSAPDTYNSPLHF.